This T cell receptor (beta chain) was recovered during a study of cytomegalovirus exposure and HLA in healthy donors. Study-level information: A prior analysis found about 110 million unique TCR beta sequences from around 200 million T cells. Broader study findings: The likely origin of a cluster of highly shared sequence variants was a sequencing artifact. Many donors carried some public TCRs, although rarity characterized most TCR sequences.

Primers included in the PCR were 60 Vbeta and 13 Jbeta primers. The table came from immunoSEQ multiplex PCR; TCRdb's copy has only in-frame clones and leaves some out. The table includes approximately 130,000 clones, 77% detected once. The CDR3 is 14 amino acids. Germline values: CDR1 SGHTA, CDR2 FQGNSA. V dropped 1 base and J dropped 0 bases, with 4 bases sitting between them. The sample holds one count of this clone. Its antigen is not known. The sequence was collected from a man younger than 35 in good health and CMV-seropositive. The chain carries TRBV7-2 and TRBJ1-5; D is undetermined. What was sequenced was PBMCs. The CDR3 sequence is CASSLVNSNQPQHF. The CDR3 nucleotides are TGTGCCAGCAGCTTAGTCAATAGCAATCAGCCCCAGCATTTT.